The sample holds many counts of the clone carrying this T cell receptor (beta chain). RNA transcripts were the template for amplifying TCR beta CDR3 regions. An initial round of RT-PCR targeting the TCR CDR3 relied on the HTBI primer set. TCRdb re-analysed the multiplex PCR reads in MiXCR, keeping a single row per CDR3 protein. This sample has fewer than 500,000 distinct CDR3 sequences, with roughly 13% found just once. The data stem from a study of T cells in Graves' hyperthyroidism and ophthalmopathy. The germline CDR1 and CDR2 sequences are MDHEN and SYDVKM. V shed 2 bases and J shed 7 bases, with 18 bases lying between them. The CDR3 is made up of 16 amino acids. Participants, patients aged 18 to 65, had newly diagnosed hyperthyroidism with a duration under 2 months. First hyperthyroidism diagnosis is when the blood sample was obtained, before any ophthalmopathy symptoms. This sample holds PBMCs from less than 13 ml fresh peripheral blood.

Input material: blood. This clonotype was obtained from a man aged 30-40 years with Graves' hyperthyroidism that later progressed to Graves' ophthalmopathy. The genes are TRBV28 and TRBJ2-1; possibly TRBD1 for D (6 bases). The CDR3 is CASSLIRDTPWNEQFF. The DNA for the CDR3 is TGTGCCAGCAGTTTAATCCGGGACACCCCCTGGAATGAGCAGTTCTTC.